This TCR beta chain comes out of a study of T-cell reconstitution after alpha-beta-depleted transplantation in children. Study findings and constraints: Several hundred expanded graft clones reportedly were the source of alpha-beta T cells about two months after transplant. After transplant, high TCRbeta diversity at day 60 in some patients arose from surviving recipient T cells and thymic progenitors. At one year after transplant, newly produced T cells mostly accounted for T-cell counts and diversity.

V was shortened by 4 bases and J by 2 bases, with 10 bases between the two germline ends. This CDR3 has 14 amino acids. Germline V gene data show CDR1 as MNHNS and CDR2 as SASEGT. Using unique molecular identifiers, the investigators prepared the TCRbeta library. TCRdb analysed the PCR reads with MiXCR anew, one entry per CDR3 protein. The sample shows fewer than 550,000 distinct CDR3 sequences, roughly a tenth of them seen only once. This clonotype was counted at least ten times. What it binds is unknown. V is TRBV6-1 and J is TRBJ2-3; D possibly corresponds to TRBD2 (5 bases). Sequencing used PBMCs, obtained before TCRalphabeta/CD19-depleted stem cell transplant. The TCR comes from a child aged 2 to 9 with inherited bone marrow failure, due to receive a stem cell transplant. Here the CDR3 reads CASSADYFTDTQYF. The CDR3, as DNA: TGTGCCAGCAGTGCCGACTATTTCACAGATACGCAGTATTTT.